This T cell receptor (beta chain) originates from a study of shared clonotypes between healthy human individuals. V lost 0 bases and J lost 5, with 14 bases in between. This CDR3 region has 15 residues. Germline V gene sequence: CDR1 SGHNT, CDR2 YYREEE (reference sequence). Regarding this clone: No antigen is known for it.

General observations from the study: Sorted-subset sequencing was shown by rarefaction to be incomplete despite large depth. Generally, naive subsets came out with larger estimated richness than memory subsets.

CD45RO negativity and positive selection for CCR7 defined naive CD8 cells, a population that excluded terminally differentiated effector memory CD45RA+ cells. Profiling relied on immunoSEQ multiplex PCR, and the TCRdb table lists in-frame clones only, not all of them. The sample yields some 2 million clones, about 95% seen once. The sequencing sample was made of naive CD8+ T cells sorted from blood. This sequence originates from a man aged 18 to 35 in good health. The chain has TRBV5-4 and TRBJ1-1; no reliable D call. As DNA, the CDR3 is TGTGCCAGCAGCTTGGGGGGTGTCCGCGGGACTGAAGCTTTCTTT. This encodes CASSLGGVRGTEAFF.